Following are 26 T cell receptor beta chains from one sample sequenced in a study of T cells in localized non-small cell lung cancer. Here immunoSEQ multiplex PCR was the method, and the copy in TCRdb shows in-frame clones only, minus some. Found here are 45,000 to 60,000 clones, about four fifths of them singletons; the top ten hold about 20%. The starting material was peripheral blood, obtained before any cancer treatment. The receptors originated from an older female donor with stage II squamous cell lung carcinoma.

A single count supports this clone. The rearrangement uses TRBV2 and TRBJ2-1; 7 nucleotides match TRBD1. Trimming removed 6 bases from V and 6 bases from J; junction bases left unmatched: 14. The CDR3 covers 16 residues. Germline CDR1 and CDR2: SNHLY and FYNNEI. The CDR3 nucleotides are TGTGCCAGCAGCCTACTCCGACAGGGTGCTACCAATGAGCAGTTCTTC. Translated: CASSLLRQGATNEQFF.

The J gene is TRBJ2-5, the V gene TRBV4-2, with D possibly being TRBD2 (6 bases). Germline V gene sequence: CDR1 LGHNA, CDR2 YNFKEQ. Trimming removed 1 base at V and 5 bases at J, with 11 bases between. The CDR3 is 14 residues long. The CDR3 DNA reads TGTGCCAGCAGCCAAGCAGGAGGGCTGGAGACCCAGTACTTC. It encodes CASSQAGGLETQYF.

This sequence joins TRBV6-5 and TRBJ2-7, with D tentatively TRBD1 or TRBD2 (5 bases each). The CDR3 is 14 residues long. V lost 5 bases and J 4 bases, leaving 15 bases between the germline ends. From germline, CDR1 is MNHEY and CDR2 SVGAGI. CDR3 bases: TGTGCCAGCAGTATCCGGGACCAGCAATACGAGCAGTACTTC. This gives the protein CASSIRDQQYEQYF.

The CDR3 protein is CASRYSRSETQYF. DNA for the CDR3: TGTGCCAGCAGGTACAGCCGCTCGGAGACCCAGTACTTC. The gene calls are TRBV6-5 and TRBJ2-5; D is unresolved. The CDR3 runs to 13 residues. Germline CDR1 MNHEY, CDR2 SVGAGI. V lost 6 bases and J lost 5, with 13 bases in between.

V is TRBV5-6 and J is TRBJ2-5; TRBD2 aligns across 8 bases. The trim removed 2 bases at V and 5 bases at J, leaving 8 bases unmatched. The CDR3 has 15 amino acids. The germline gives CDR1 SGHDT, CDR2 YYEEEE. In nucleotides, the CDR3 is TGTGCCAGCAGCTTAGAGCGGGGGTACGGTGAGACCCAGTACTTC. Translated: CASSLERGYGETQYF. The variable domain in full, with the rest retrieved from reference TRBV5-6 and TRBJ2-5, is DAGVTQSPTHLIKTRGQQVTLRCSPKSGHDTVSWYQQALGQGPQFIFQYYEEEERQRGNFPDRFSGHQFPNYSSELNVNALLLGDSALYLCASSLERGYGETQYFGPGTRLLVL.

J is TRBJ1-1 and V is TRBV28; D is unclear. CDR3 length equals 15 residues. V lost 5 bases to trimming and J lost 1 base, with 14 bases between them. CDR1 is MDHEN, CDR2 SYDVKM, per germline. The CDR3 loop is CASSPMGSGNTEAFF. CDR3 DNA: TGTGCCAGCAGTCCGATGGGGTCGGGGAACACTGAAGCTTTCTTT.

This chain connects TRBV5-1 to TRBJ1-2; D not resolved. The V end was cut by 0 bases, the J end by 1 base, with 13 bases between. This CDR3 is built from 16 residues. Germline-derived CDR1 and CDR2 are SGHRS and YFSETQ. CDR3 nucleotide sequence: TGCGCCAGCAGCTTGGAGGCCGGACCCTATAACTATGGCTACACCTTC. This encodes CASSLEAGPYNYGYTF.

The gene calls are TRBV5-1 and TRBJ1-3, with D possibly being TRBD1 (5 bases). The ends were cut back, 0 bases at V and 2 bases at J, with 15 bases in the middle. CDR3 length equals 17 residues. CDR1 and CDR2 from the germline V gene are SGHRS and YFSETQ. The CDR3 protein is CASSLATIGGAGNTIYF. The CDR3 DNA is TGCGCCAGCAGCTTGGCCACGATTGGGGGGGCTGGAAACACCATATATTTT.

This chain connects TRBV7-2 to TRBJ2-1, with D unresolved. Trimming cost V 5 bases and J 1 base, with 12 bases left between them. The CDR3 has 15 amino acids. Germline lookup yields CDR1 SGHTA and CDR2 FQGNSA. Written as DNA, the CDR3 is TGTGCCAGCAGCCCCTTCATCTCGTCCTACAATGAGCAGTTCTTC. This encodes CASSPFISSYNEQFF.

This sequence joins TRBV7-3 and TRBJ2-1, with TRBD2 matching over 10 bases. There are 15 residues in the CDR3. J lost 6 bases, V lost 3 bases, and 5 bases had no gene match. CDR1 and CDR2 from the germline V gene are SGHTA and FQGTGA. The CDR3 DNA reads as TGTGCCAGCAGCTTCGAAGCGGGGGGGATCAATGAGCAGTTCTTC. Its protein product is CASSFEAGGINEQFF.

The J gene is TRBJ2-1, the V gene TRBV5-1, with 9 bases identical to TRBD1. V gave up 0 bases and J gave up 8 bases; unmatched junction bases: 12. The germline gives CDR1 SGHRS, CDR2 YFSETQ. The CDR3 has 17 residues. The CDR3 sequence is CASSLATLWDRDHEQFF. Written as DNA, the CDR3 is TGCGCCAGCAGCTTGGCGACCCTTTGGGACAGGGACCATGAGCAGTTCTTC.

The chain combines TRBV18 with TRBJ1-2; no definite D call. This CDR3 contains 14 residues. V was trimmed by 5 bases and J by 4 bases, leaving 14 bases between them. Germline V gene sequence: CDR1 KGHSH, CDR2 LQKENI. The CDR3 reads CASSYSEVGYGYTF. The CDR3 DNA sequence: TGTGCCAGCTCATACAGCGAGGTCGGCTATGGCTACACCTTC. Using reference TRBV18 and TRBJ1-2 for the parts outside the CDR3, the full variable domain is NAGVMQNPRHLVRRRGQEARLRCSPMKGHSHVYWYRQLPEEGLKFMVYLQKENIIDESGMPKERFSAEFPKEGPSILRIQQVVRGDSAAYFCASSYSEVGYGYTFGSGTRLTVV.

This chain connects TRBV6-5 to TRBJ2-1, with D possibly TRBD1 on 6 matching bases. CDR1 MNHEY and CDR2 SVGAGI come from the germline V gene. This CDR3 spans 13 amino acids. V lost 2 bases to trimming and J lost 8 bases, with 10 bases between them. CDR3 sequence: CASSYLRGDEQFF. The CDR3 DNA reads TGTGCCAGCAGTTACCTCAGGGGCGATGAGCAGTTCTTC.

In nucleotides, the CDR3 is TGCGCCAGCAGCTTAAGGGGTTTTGATAATTCACCCCTCCACTTT. Amino acids: CASSLRGFDNSPLHF. The chain carries TRBV5-1 and TRBJ1-6, with TRBD1 as a possible D gene (5 bases). The V end lost 2 bases, the J end lost 5 bases, and 11 bases lay between the germline ends. The germline CDR1 and CDR2 sequences are SGHRS and YFSETQ. This CDR3 has 15 amino acids.

This clone has only one observation. The CDR3 loop is CATRYAGGSYEQYF. In DNA, the CDR3 is TGTGCCACCCGTTACGCCGGCGGGAGCTACGAGCAGTACTTC. The chain uses TRBV27 and TRBJ2-7, with 7 bases lining up with TRBD2. The trim removed 10 bases at V and 3 bases at J, leaving 12 bases unmatched. The V gene's germline CDR1 is MNHEY and CDR2 SMNVEV (reference sequence). The CDR3 runs 14 residues.

DNA of the CDR3: TGTGCCAGCAGTTATCTGAGCACCGGGGAGCTGTTTTTT. Translation gives CASSYLSTGELFF. The chain is built from TRBV6-6 and TRBJ2-2; no reliable D call. Germline CDR1 is MNHNY and CDR2 is SVGAGI (reference sequence). This CDR3 is built from 13 residues. V lost 3 bases and J lost 4, with 6 bases in between.

On this clone: Within the sample, other DNA sequences also encode this same CDR3. The CDR3 DNA follows: TGTGCCAGCAGTGAAGTCGGTAATTCACCCCTCCACTTT. It yields the protein CASSEVGNSPLHF. The rearrangement uses TRBV6-1 and TRBJ1-6; D remains unclear. With 1 base removed from V and 6 bases from J, the gap between germline ends came to 4 bases. Germline CDR1 and CDR2: MNHNS and SASEGT. The CDR3 runs 13 residues.

The chain joins TRBV6-5 to TRBJ1-1; 8 bases match TRBD1. Germline CDR1 reads MNHEY; CDR2 reads SVGAGI. The CDR3 consists of 14 residues. V shed 2 bases and J 6 bases; nucleotides not matched to a gene: 5. CDR3 in DNA: TGTGCCAGCAGTTACGGACAGGGACGACCTGAAGCTTTCTTT. Translating gives CASSYGQGRPEAFF.

The chain recombines TRBV29-1 with TRBJ1-2; D might be TRBD1 (6 bases). The CDR3 is made up of 11 amino acids. V shed 6 bases and J shed 6 bases, with 11 bases lying between them. Germline assignment: CDR1 SQVTM and CDR2 ANQGSEA. The CDR3 loop is CSVPGQNGYTF. Written as DNA, the CDR3 is TGCAGCGTACCCGGACAGAATGGCTACACCTTC.

This clone was seen once. The chain has TRBV7-2 and TRBJ1-1; D is undetermined. V was clipped by 2 bases and J by 1 base, with 17 bases between them. CDR1 and CDR2 from the germline V gene are SGHTA and FQGNSA. The CDR3 totals 17 residues. In DNA, the CDR3 is TGTGCCAGCAGCTTAACCAACCCTAGGTCCTGGAACACTGAAGCTTTCTTT. This sequence encodes CASSLTNPRSWNTEAFF.

This chain links TRBV5-1 with TRBJ1-4; the D is unclear. Germline V gene sequence: CDR1 SGHRS, CDR2 YFSETQ. Deletions cut 2 bases from V and 4 bases from J, with 12 bases between. The CDR3 spans 15 residues. The CDR3 nucleotides are TGCGCCAGCAGCTTTGACCCCGGACTTAATGAAAAACTGTTTTTT. As protein: CASSFDPGLNEKLFF. The full variable domain, with the rest looked up from reference TRBV5-1 and TRBJ1-4, is KAGVTQTPRYLIKTRGQQVTLSCSPISGHRSVSWYQQTPGQGLQFLFEYFSETQRNKGNFPGRFSGRQFSNSRSEMNVSTLELGDSALYLCASSFDPGLNEKLFFGSGTQLSVL.

The chain is built from TRBV7-3 and TRBJ1-1; no definite D call. The CDR3 is 14 residues long. V lost 0 bases and J lost 11, with 16 bases in between. CDR1 and CDR2 (germline): SGHTA, FQGTGA. This CDR3 reads CASSLTPGGMTAFF. The CDR3 region has the DNA TGTGCCAGCAGCTTAACGCCAGGAGGGATGACGGCTTTCTTT.

The chain has TRBV6-1 and TRBJ1-5; unclear D gene. The V end lost 6 bases, the J end lost 7 bases, and 10 bases lay between the germline ends. Germline CDR1 reads MNHNS; CDR2 reads SASEGT. This CDR3 comprises 12 residues. CDR3 region: CASSFHPQPQHF. In nucleotides, the CDR3 is TGTGCCAGCAGCTTCCACCCCCAGCCCCAGCATTTT.

J is TRBJ2-7 and V is TRBV7-2, with 9 bases that match TRBD1. The V and J ends lost 5 bases and 4 bases, in that order; junction bases with no gene match: 6. Looked up from germline, CDR1 is SGHTA and CDR2 is FQGNSA. The CDR3 runs 14 residues. CDR3 DNA: TGTGCCAGCAGCCAAACAGGGGGCCCATACGAGCAGTACTTC. Translated: CASSQTGGPYEQYF.

The rearrangement links TRBV5-1 to TRBJ1-4, with D possibly matching TRBD1 (6 bases). Trimming cost V 7 bases and J 3 bases, with 22 bases left between them. The germline CDR1 and CDR2 sequences are SGHRS and YFSETQ. This CDR3 comprises 17 residues. In nucleotides, the CDR3 is TGCGCCAGCTCTCCGATCCTACGGGGGCCTGCTAATGAAAAACTGTTTTTT. This sequence encodes CASSPILRGPANEKLFF. Looking up the rest from reference TRBV5-1 and TRBJ1-4 gives the full variable domain: KAGVTQTPRYLIKTRGQQVTLSCSPISGHRSVSWYQQTPGQGLQFLFEYFSETQRNKGNFPGRFSGRQFSNSRSEMNVSTLELGDSALYLCASSPILRGPANEKLFFGSGTQLSVL.

The chain is built from TRBV25-1 and TRBJ2-5; 10 bases line up with TRBD2. J gave up 2 bases and V 6 bases, and 12 bases lay outside the gene matches. This CDR3 is built from 17 residues. CDR1 is MGHDK, CDR2 SYGVNS, per germline. CDR3 residues: CASSPPPKLAGQETQYF. In nucleotides, the CDR3 is TGTGCCAGCAGCCCCCCACCCAAACTAGCGGGGCAAGAGACCCAGTACTTC.